This T cell receptor beta chain appears in the sequencing data of a study of early T cells in non-severe SARS-CoV-2 infection. This clonotype showed up just a few times. Via MiXCR, TCRdb re-called the 5' RACE reads, giving one row per CDR3 protein. The sample records 85,000 to 90,000 distinct CDR3 sequences, approximately 15% being singletons. Per germline, CDR1 MNHEY and CDR2 SVGAGI. Deletions cut 1 base from V and 10 bases from J, with 8 bases between. This CDR3 is built from 12 residues. The receptor's source is an adult who was a healthcare worker with PCR-confirmed SARS-CoV-2 infection or an uninfected control (not recorded which). The chain carries TRBV6-5 and TRBJ2-1; unclear D gene. The material sequenced was whole blood. As DNA, the CDR3 is TGTGCCAGCAGTTACTATCAGAGCGAGCAGTTCTTC. Translated: CASSYYQSEQFF.